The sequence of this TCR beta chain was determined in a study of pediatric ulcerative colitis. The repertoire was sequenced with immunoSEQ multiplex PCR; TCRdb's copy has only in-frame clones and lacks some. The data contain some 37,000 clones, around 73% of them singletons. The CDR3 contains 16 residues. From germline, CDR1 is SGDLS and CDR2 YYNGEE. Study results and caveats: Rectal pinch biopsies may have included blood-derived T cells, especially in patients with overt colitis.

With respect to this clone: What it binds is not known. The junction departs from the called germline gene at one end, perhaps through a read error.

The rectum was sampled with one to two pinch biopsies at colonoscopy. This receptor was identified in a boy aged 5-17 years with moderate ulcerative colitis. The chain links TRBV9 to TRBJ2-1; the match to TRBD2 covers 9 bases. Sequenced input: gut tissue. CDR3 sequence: CASSVGAGGLYYEQFF. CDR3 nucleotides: TGTGCCAGCAGCGTAGGCGCGGGGGGGCTCTACTATGAGCAGTTCTTC.